This T cell receptor beta chain emerged from a study of identical twins. Study-wide points: Abundant beta clonotypes from cord blood bore fewer insertions; memory repertoires lacked this pattern. Less excess twin sharing appeared in beta out-of-frame sequences.

A universal primer site was created by template switching, with the cDNA bearing unique molecular identifiers. Each CDR3 protein is one row after TCRdb ran MiXCR on the 5' RACE reads. The sample contains more than 250,000 distinct CDR3 sequences, under 9.5% of which appear only once. The sample holds a few counts of this clonotype. The antigen remains unidentified. The CDR3 loop spans 12 amino acids. The germline V gene has CDR1 SEHNR and CDR2 FQNEAQ (reference sequence). V lost 6 bases to trimming and J lost 4 bases, with 6 bases between them. These data were likewise used in another study, on yellow fever vaccine responses in identical twins.

The source material was memory (CD45RO+) T cells sorted from blood. The chain couples TRBV7-9 to TRBJ2-2; tentative D call: TRBD2 (5 bases). The source of this sequence is a woman under 30 in good health. The CDR3 sequence is CASREGTGELFF. CDR3 coding DNA: TGTGCCAGCAGAGAGGGCACCGGGGAGCTGTTTTTT.